Presented here are 22 T cell receptor beta chains from one specimen sequenced in a study of response to subunit inactivated influenza vaccine. Via MiXCR, TCRdb re-called the RT-PCR reads, giving one row per CDR3 protein. This repertoire shows about 540,000 distinct CDR3 sequences, less than 25% found once; its top ten account for around 2.8%. The same sample was also used in a study of T cells expressing NK-cell markers. That paper adds: Template switching by 5'RACE with UMIs generated the TCR beta cDNA.

The sample consisted of CD4+ T cells sorted from PBMCs, taken roughly 12 days after vaccination. These receptors were collected from a man aged 50 to 59 who received an inactivated influenza vaccine.

The gene calls are TRBV6-1 and TRBJ2-5, with 7 positions matching TRBD1. Trimming at V came to 7 bases and at J to 2 bases, leaving 4 bases not matched to a gene. Germline assignment: CDR1 MNHNS and CDR2 SASEGT. The CDR3 length is 13 residues. The chain's CDR3 is CASILTGQETQYF. The CDR3 DNA follows: TGTGCCAGCATCTTGACAGGGCAAGAGACCCAGTACTTC.

The sample holds a few counts of this clonotype. The chain joins TRBV12-3 or TRBV12-4 to TRBJ2-5, with D tentatively TRBD1 or TRBD2 (5 bases each). The V end was cut by 7 bases, the J end by 5 bases, with 17 bases between. CDR3 length: 14 amino acids. This chain's CDR3 is CASTLRGVMETQYF. Here the CDR3 DNA reads TGTGCCAGCACCCTGAGAGGGGTGATGGAGACCCAGTACTTC.

This clonotype has a handful of counts. The V call is TRBV6-2 or TRBV6-3, the J call TRBJ1-5, with D perhaps matching TRBD1 (5 bases). This CDR3 is 15 amino acids long. Germline assignment: CDR1 MNHEY and CDR2 SVGEGT. V lost 6 bases and J 3 bases, leaving 15 bases between the germline ends. The CDR3 spells CASRLSQGFNQPQHF. The DNA for the CDR3 is TGTGCCAGCAGATTATCCCAGGGTTTCAATCAGCCCCAGCATTTT.

The V gene is TRBV6-1, the J gene TRBJ2-2; TRBD1 agrees at 7 bases. Germline V gives CDR1 MNHNS, CDR2 SASEGT. This CDR3 contains 16 residues. Trimming took 6 bases from V and 4 from J; bases not matched to a gene: 11. CDR3 DNA sequence: TGTGCCAGCAGCGCGTCCGGGACAGCCCTCACCGGGGAGCTGTTTTTT. Translating it yields CASSASGTALTGELFF.

The table lists this clonotype with many counts. This sequence joins TRBV9 and TRBJ2-1; 12 bases line up with TRBD2. CDR3 length: 15 residues. Germline CDR1 reads SGDLS; CDR2 reads YYNGEE. V shed 3 bases and J 4 bases; nucleotides not matched to a gene: 2. CDR3 sequence (DNA): TGTGCCAGCAGCGCACTAGCGGGGGGTTACAATGAGCAGTTCTTC. Its protein product is CASSALAGGYNEQFF.

This clonotype was counted only a few times. CDR3 protein: CSAKGSREQYF. CDR3 nucleotide sequence: TGCAGTGCCAAAGGATCTCGGGAGCAGTACTTC. This sequence joins TRBV20-1 and TRBJ2-7, with unresolved D. The length of the CDR3 is 11 residues. Per germline, CDR1 DFQATT and CDR2 SNEGSKA (reference sequence). Trimming removed 6 bases from V and 7 bases from J, with 13 bases in between.

This clonotype has more than one count but fewer than ten. This rearrangement joins TRBV24-1 to TRBJ2-1, with TRBD2 matching over 15 bases. Looked up from germline, CDR1 is KGHDR and CDR2 is SFDVKD. The CDR3 contains 18 residues. V shed 4 bases, J shed 8 bases, and the junction held 11 bases outside the gene matches. The CDR3 DNA is TGTGCCACCAGTGACCGAGGGACTAGCGGGGGGAGGATCGATGAGCAGTTCTTC. Translation: CATSDRGTSGGRIDEQFF.

This clonotype was seen a few times. V and J are TRBV9 and TRBJ2-5, with 8 bases identical to TRBD2. V shed 0 bases and J 4 bases; nucleotides not matched to a gene: 11. The germline gives CDR1 SGDLS, CDR2 YYNGEE. CDR3 length: 17 amino acids. In DNA form, the CDR3 reads TGTGCCAGCAGCGTAGCTACGAGCGGGAGTTTATCAGAGACCCAGTACTTC. Translating it yields CASSVATSGSLSETQYF.

This clonotype was seen at least ten times. The chain combines TRBV7-6 with TRBJ1-4; D is uncertain. The germline gives CDR1 SGHVS, CDR2 FNYEAQ. The CDR3 contains 18 residues. V dropped 4 bases and J dropped 7 bases, with 25 bases sitting between them. For the CDR3, the DNA is TGTGCCAGCAGCTCCACCTCGACAAATCTCCTAGCCGGTGAAAAACTGTTTTTT. It translates to CASSSTSTNLLAGEKLFF.

V gene TRBV12-3 or TRBV12-4 combines with J gene TRBJ1-1; D gene uncertain. V lost 4 bases, J lost 0 bases, and 12 bases lay in between. The CDR3 runs 15 residues. The CDR3 loop is CASSYVGNMNTEAFF. The CDR3 region has the DNA TGTGCCAGCAGTTACGTGGGGAACATGAACACTGAAGCTTTCTTT.

This clonotype was counted only a few times. V is TRBV7-2 and J is TRBJ1-4; possibly TRBD1 for D (5 bases). Germline V CDR1 and CDR2: SGHTA, FQGNSA. The CDR3 covers 13 residues. V was pared by 4 bases and J by 14 bases, with 17 bases between. CDR3 sequence reads: CASSSRGGSGLFF. DNA of the CDR3: TGTGCCAGCAGCTCCCGTGGGGGAAGTGGTCTGTTTTTT.

The V call is TRBV5-1, the J call TRBJ1-6, with TRBD1 identical over 8 bases. Germline assignment: CDR1 SGHRS and CDR2 YFSETQ. This CDR3 is 17 amino acids long. Trimming cost V 4 bases and J 0 bases; bases outside gene matches: 6. The CDR3 loop is CASSRGQVGSYNSPLHF. CDR3 bases: TGCGCCAGCAGCCGGGGACAGGTCGGCTCCTATAATTCACCCCTCCACTTT.

This clonotype came up a few times. The V gene is TRBV4-3, the J gene TRBJ1-2, with D maybe TRBD1 (5 bases). Germline V gene data show CDR1 as LGHNA and CDR2 as YSLEER. V dropped 0 bases and J dropped 4 bases, with 12 bases sitting between them. The CDR3 is 15 residues long. The CDR3 coding sequence is TGCGCCAGCAGCCAAGAAATGGGTAGGGGCTATGGCTACACCTTC. Protein: CASSQEMGRGYGYTF.

V is TRBV5-1 and J is TRBJ2-5, with unresolved D. This CDR3 spans 14 amino acids. CDR1 is SGHRS, CDR2 YFSETQ, per germline. The germline V and J ends were trimmed by 0 bases and 5 bases, with 11 bases remaining between them. The CDR3 nucleotides are TGCGCCAGCAGCTTGGACGACATTCAGGAGACCCAGTACTTC. As protein: CASSLDDIQETQYF.

The table lists this clonotype with a few counts. CDR3 coding DNA: TGTGCCATCAGTGTACAACCCAATGAGCAGTTCTTC. Amino acids: CAISVQPNEQFF. J is TRBJ2-1 and V is TRBV10-3; no clear D. Germline loops: CDR1 ENHRY, CDR2 SYGVKD. The CDR3 length is 12 residues. Trimming took 4 bases from V and 6 from J, leaving 7 bases between them.

V usage is TRBV20-1 and J usage is TRBJ2-3; D unclear. The V gene lost 6 bases and the J gene lost 0 bases, with 19 bases spanning the gap. CDR1 and CDR2 (germline): DFQATT, SNEGSKA (reference sequence). The CDR3 has 16 residues. CDR3 sequence reads: CSANPRQARSTDTQYF. The CDR3 coding sequence is TGCAGTGCAAACCCCCGGCAGGCCAGAAGCACAGATACGCAGTATTTT.

The chain links TRBV3-1 to TRBJ2-2, with 7 bases matching TRBD2. This CDR3 spans 15 amino acids. V shed 1 base, J shed 2 bases, and the junction held 1 base outside the gene matches. Germline loops: CDR1 LGHDT, CDR2 YNNKEL (reference sequence). CDR3 sequence (DNA): TGTGCCAGCAGCCAAGGCGGGAGTAACACCGGGGAGCTGTTTTTT. The encoded protein is CASSQGGSNTGELFF.

This clonotype turned up a few times. The chain is built from TRBV5-1 and TRBJ2-5, with 8 bases that match TRBD2. The trim removed 4 bases at V and 0 bases at J, leaving 5 bases unmatched. This CDR3 contains 15 residues. From germline, CDR1 is SGHRS and CDR2 YFSETQ. Written as DNA, the CDR3 is TGCGCCAGCAGCGTGGGACTAGGAAACCAAGAGACCCAGTACTTC. This translates into CASSVGLGNQETQYF.

V usage is TRBV24-1 and J usage is TRBJ2-2; D may be TRBD1 or TRBD2 (5 bases each). Trimming pared 7 bases from V and 2 bases from J, leaving 7 bases between. Per germline, CDR1 KGHDR and CDR2 SFDVKD. The CDR3 contains 13 residues. CDR3 bases: TGTGCCACCAGGGGGGACAACACCGGGGAGCTGTTTTTT. Translating gives CATRGDNTGELFF.

This clonotype was seen more than once but under ten times. The genes are TRBV4-3 and TRBJ2-7; 7 nucleotides agree with TRBD1. There are 16 residues in the CDR3. The germline V gene encodes CDR1 LGHNA and CDR2 YSLEER. Trimming took 2 bases from V and 4 from J; bases not matched to a gene: 11. The CDR3 DNA sequence: TGCGCCAGCAGCCAACTCCGGGACAGCGGTCCGTACGAGCAGTACTTC. Protein product: CASSQLRDSGPYEQYF.

The table lists this clonotype with a few counts. This chain links TRBV29-1 with TRBJ2-6, with D tentatively TRBD1 (7 bases). In germline, CDR1 is SQVTM, CDR2 ANQGSEA. The V gene lost 5 bases and the J gene lost 0 bases, with 20 bases spanning the gap. The CDR3 runs to 18 residues. CDR3: CSVQSVQGGSSGANVLTF. CDR3 in DNA: TGCAGCGTTCAAAGTGTCCAGGGGGGTAGCTCTGGGGCCAACGTCCTGACTTTC.

This clonotype has a handful of counts. The gene calls are TRBV12-2 and TRBJ2-2; TRBD1, the D gene given by the table, was not confirmed from the DNA. TRBV12-2 is marked as a pseudogene. This CDR3 has 18 amino acids. As DNA, the CDR3 is TGTGCAAGTCGCCCCCCTGACCATCGGGACAGGGGCACCGGGGAGCTGTTTTTT. Translated: CASRPPDHRDRGTGELFF.